Included here is one T cell receptor beta chain sequence, with context. Per the germline V gene, CDR1 is MNHEY and CDR2 is SVGAGI. Trimming removed 0 bases at V and 3 bases at J, with 15 bases between. CDR3 length: 16 residues. MiXCR, applied by TCRdb to the RT-PCR reads, yields one record per CDR3 protein. The sample has approximately 720,000 distinct CDR3 sequences, around 14% seen once. Sequenced input: memory CD4+ T cells from blood. The origin of this receptor is a female donor in good health, serving as a healthy control. The chain joins TRBV6-5 to TRBJ2-7; D possibly corresponds to TRBD2 (5 bases). The CDR3 here is CASSYSMFSDYYEQYF. The CDR3 DNA reads as TGTGCCAGCAGTTACTCGATGTTTAGCGATTACTACGAGCAGTACTTC.